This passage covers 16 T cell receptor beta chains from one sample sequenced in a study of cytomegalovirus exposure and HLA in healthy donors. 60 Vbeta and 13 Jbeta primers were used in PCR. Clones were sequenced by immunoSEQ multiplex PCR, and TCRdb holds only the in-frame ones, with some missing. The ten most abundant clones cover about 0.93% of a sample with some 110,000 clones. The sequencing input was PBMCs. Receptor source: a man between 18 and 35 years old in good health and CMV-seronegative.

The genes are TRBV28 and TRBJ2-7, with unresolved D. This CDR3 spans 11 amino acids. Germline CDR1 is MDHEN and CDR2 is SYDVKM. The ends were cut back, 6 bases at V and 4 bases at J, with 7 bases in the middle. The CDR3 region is CASSIQYEQYF. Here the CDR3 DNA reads TGTGCCAGCAGCATCCAATACGAGCAGTACTTC. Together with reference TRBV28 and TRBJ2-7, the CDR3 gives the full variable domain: DVKVTQSSRYLVKRTGEKVFLECVQDMDHENMFWYRQDPGLGLRLIYFSYDVKMKEKGDIPEGYSVSREKKERFSLILESASTNQTSMYLCASSIQYEQYFGPGTRLTVT.

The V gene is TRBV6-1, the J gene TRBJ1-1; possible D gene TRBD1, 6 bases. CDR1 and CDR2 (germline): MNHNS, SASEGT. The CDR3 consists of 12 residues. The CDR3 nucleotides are TGTGGTTCACACAGGGAGAACACTGAAGCTTTCTTT. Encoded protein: CGSHRENTEAFF.

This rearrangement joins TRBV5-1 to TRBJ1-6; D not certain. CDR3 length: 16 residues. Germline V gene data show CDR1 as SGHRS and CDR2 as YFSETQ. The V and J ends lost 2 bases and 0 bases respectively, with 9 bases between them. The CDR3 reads CASSFALSSYNSPLHF. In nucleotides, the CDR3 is TGCGCCAGCAGCTTTGCCCTTAGCTCCTATAATTCACCCCTCCACTTT.

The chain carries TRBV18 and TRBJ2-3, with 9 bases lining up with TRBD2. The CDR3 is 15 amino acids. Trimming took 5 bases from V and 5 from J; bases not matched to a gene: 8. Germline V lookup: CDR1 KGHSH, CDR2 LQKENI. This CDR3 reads CASSSSLAGRDTQYF. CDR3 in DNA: TGTGCCAGCTCATCGAGCCTAGCGGGGAGAGATACGCAGTATTTT.

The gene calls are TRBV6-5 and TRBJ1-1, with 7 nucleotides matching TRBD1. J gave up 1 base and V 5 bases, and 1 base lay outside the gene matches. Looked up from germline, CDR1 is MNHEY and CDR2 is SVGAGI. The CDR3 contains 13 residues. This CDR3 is CASSRTGNTEAFF. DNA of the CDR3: TGTGCCAGCAGTCGGACAGGGAACACTGAAGCTTTCTTT.

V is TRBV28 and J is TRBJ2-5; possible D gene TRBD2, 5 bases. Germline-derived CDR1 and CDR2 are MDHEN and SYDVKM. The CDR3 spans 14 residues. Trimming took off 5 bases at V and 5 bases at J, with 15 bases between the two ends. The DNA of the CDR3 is TGTGCCAGCAGTCCCGGACTCTCCTGGGAGACCCAGTACTTC. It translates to CASSPGLSWETQYF.

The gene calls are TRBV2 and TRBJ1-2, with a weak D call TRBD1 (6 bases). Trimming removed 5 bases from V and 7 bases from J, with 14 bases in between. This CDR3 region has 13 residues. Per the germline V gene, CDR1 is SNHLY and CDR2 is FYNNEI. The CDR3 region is CASSTGSRLGYTF. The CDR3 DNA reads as TGTGCCAGCAGTACAGGGTCCCGTCTTGGCTACACCTTC.

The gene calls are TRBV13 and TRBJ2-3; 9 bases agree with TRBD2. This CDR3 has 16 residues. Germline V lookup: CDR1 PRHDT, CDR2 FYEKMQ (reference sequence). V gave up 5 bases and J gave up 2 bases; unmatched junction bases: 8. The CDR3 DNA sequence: TGTGCCAGCAGCCTAAAGCGGGGGGCCTCCACAGATACGCAGTATTTT. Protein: CASSLKRGASTDTQYF.

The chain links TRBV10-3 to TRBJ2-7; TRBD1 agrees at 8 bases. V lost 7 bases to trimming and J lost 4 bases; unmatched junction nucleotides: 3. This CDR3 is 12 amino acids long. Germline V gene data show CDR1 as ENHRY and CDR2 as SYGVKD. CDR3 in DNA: TGTGCCATCAACCAGGGGGCATACGAGCAGTACTTC. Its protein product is CAINQGAYEQYF.

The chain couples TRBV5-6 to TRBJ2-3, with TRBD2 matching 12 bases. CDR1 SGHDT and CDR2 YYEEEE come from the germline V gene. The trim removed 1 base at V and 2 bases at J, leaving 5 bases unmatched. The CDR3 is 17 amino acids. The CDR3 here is CASSLTTSGGYTDTQYF. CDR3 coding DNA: TGTGCCAGCAGCTTGACGACTAGCGGGGGTTACACAGATACGCAGTATTTT.

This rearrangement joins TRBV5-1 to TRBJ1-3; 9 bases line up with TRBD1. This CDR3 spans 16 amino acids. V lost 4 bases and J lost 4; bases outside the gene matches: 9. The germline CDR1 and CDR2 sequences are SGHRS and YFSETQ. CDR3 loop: CASSTGQGRAGNTIYF. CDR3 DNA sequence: TGCGCCAGCAGCACGGGACAGGGTAGAGCCGGAAACACCATATATTTT. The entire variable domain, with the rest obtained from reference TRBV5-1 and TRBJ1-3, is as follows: KAGVTQTPRYLIKTRGQQVTLSCSPISGHRSVSWYQQTPGQGLQFLFEYFSETQRNKGNFPGRFSGRQFSNSRSEMNVSTLELGDSALYLCASSTGQGRAGNTIYFGEGSWLTVV.

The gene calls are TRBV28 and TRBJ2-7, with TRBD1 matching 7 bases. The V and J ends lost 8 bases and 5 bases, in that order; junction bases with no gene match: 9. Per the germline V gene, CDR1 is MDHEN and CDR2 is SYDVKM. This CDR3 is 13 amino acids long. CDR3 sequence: CASYEGASHEQYF. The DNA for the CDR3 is TGTGCCAGCTACGAGGGGGCGAGTCACGAGCAGTACTTC.

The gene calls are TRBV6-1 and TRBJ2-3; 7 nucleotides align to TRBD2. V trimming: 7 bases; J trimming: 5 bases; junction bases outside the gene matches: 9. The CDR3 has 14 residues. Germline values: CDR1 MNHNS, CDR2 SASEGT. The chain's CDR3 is CASKFRDYEDTQYF. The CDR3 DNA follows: TGTGCCAGCAAGTTCCGGGACTACGAAGATACGCAGTATTTT.

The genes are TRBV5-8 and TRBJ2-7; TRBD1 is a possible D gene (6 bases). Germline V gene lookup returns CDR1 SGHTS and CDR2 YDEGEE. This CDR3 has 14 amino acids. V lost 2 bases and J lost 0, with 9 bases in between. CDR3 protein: CASSLNRDSYEQYF. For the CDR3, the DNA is TGTGCCAGCAGCTTAAACAGGGACTCCTACGAGCAGTACTTC.

The CDR3 DNA reads TGTGCCAGTACCGACCGAGGACTAGCGGGAGGAGTCCGGGAGCTGTTTTTT. Protein product: CASTDRGLAGGVRELFF. The chain employs TRBV19 and TRBJ2-2; 14 bases are a match to TRBD2. Trimming took 7 bases from V and 9 from J; bases not matched to a gene: 13. The CDR3 consists of 17 residues. Germline V gene lookup returns CDR1 LNHDA and CDR2 SQIVND (reference sequence).

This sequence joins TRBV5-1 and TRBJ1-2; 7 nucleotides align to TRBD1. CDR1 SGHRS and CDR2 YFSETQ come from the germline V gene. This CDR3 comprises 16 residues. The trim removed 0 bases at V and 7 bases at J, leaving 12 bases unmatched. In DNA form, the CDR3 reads TGCGCCAGCAGCTTGGTATCGGCAGACAGGGTGGGTGGCTACACCTTC. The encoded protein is CASSLVSADRVGGYTF.